These 18 T cell receptor beta chains originate from one sample sequenced in a study of blood T cells in healthy people across ages. Combining a sample-barcoded 5' primer with a J-beta primer mix, a second PCR ran for roughly 7 to 12 cycles. Using its own MiXCR run on the 5' RACE reads, TCRdb lists one record per CDR3 protein. The repertoire has more than 550,000 distinct CDR3 sequences, approximately 21% of them found once; the top ten carry around a fifth. Sequences were obtained from blood. The receptors were gathered from a man in his 70s in good health.

This clonotype was detected only a few times. The genes are TRBV12-5 and TRBJ2-1; possible D gene TRBD2, 6 bases. CDR3 length: 15 residues. CDR1 is LGHNT and CDR2 is FRNRAP in the germline V gene. V shed 8 bases and J shed 2 bases, with 16 bases lying between them. CDR3 in DNA: TGTGCTAGTCGGAGGGCGGGAAGGACCTACAATGAGCAGTTCTTC. Translating it yields CASRRAGRTYNEQFF.

This clonotype was seen a few times. The chain links TRBV12-3 or TRBV12-4 to TRBJ1-6; unclear D gene. V gave up 2 bases and J gave up 9 bases, with 11 bases separating them. The length of the CDR3 is 14 residues. The CDR3 reads CASSLYTDLSPLHF. CDR3 nucleotide sequence: TGTGCCAGCAGTTTATACACTGACCTTTCACCCCTCCACTTT.

This chain connects TRBV6-4 to TRBJ1-2; no reliable D call. The V end lost 2 bases, the J end lost 8 bases, and 9 bases lay between the germline ends. This CDR3 contains 12 residues. Germline V gene data show CDR1 as MRHNA and CDR2 as SNTAGT. CDR3 sequence reads: CASSDGWRGYTF. Written as DNA, the CDR3 is TGTGCCAGCAGTGACGGATGGCGAGGCTACACCTTC.

This chain uses TRBV20-1 with TRBJ2-1; 15 nucleotides match TRBD2. CDR3 size: 18 residues. After removal of 4 bases from V and 0 bases from J, the junction contained 7 bases not matched to a gene. Germline loops: CDR1 DFQATT, CDR2 SNEGSKA (reference sequence). In DNA, the CDR3 is TGCAGTGCTACTTCCGGGACTAGCGGGAGGAGCTCCTACAATGAGCAGTTCTTC. Translating it yields CSATSGTSGRSSYNEQFF.

This chain uses TRBV20-1 with TRBJ1-4; the match to TRBD1 covers 7 bases. Unmatched junction bases numbered 14, after V lost 6 bases and J lost 7 bases. Germline assignment: CDR1 DFQATT and CDR2 SNEGSKA (reference sequence). CDR3 length equals 15 residues. CDR3 amino acids: CSAQTGQIMSEKLFF. The DNA of the CDR3 is TGCAGTGCCCAGACGGGACAGATCATGAGTGAAAAACTGTTTTTT.

V usage is TRBV20-1 and J usage is TRBJ2-5; a possible D gene is TRBD2 (6 bases). The DNA matches TRBJ2-1 better at its end, which makes the J call doubtful. The CDR3 is made up of 15 amino acids. Germline CDR1 DFQATT, CDR2 SNEGSKA (reference sequence). The CDR3 here is CSAPSTGVGYNEQFF. The CDR3 DNA sequence: TGCAGTGCTCCTTCCACGGGAGTAGGCTACAATGAGCAGTTCTTC.

With regard to this clonotype: One base away lies a much larger clone, so this may be a sequencing read error. The CDR3 is CANSRDGLYNEQFF. The CDR3 DNA follows: TGCGCCAACAGCAGGGACGGACTCTACAATGAGCAGTTCTTC. The chain uses TRBV5-1 and TRBJ2-5; D tentatively reads TRBD1 or TRBD2 (5 bases each). The last part of the DNA fits TRBJ2-1 better; the J call may be wrong. Looked up from germline, CDR1 is SGHRS and CDR2 is YFSETQ. There are 14 residues in the CDR3.

The rearrangement joins TRBV2 to TRBJ2-2; 15 nucleotides line up with TRBD2. This CDR3 has 16 residues. V trimming: 7 bases; J trimming: 6 bases; junction bases outside the gene matches: 6. Germline V lookup: CDR1 SNHLY, CDR2 FYNNEI. CDR3 sequence reads: CASKGTSGRRAGELFF. The CDR3 DNA reads TGTGCCAGCAAAGGGACTAGCGGGAGGAGGGCCGGGGAGCTGTTTTTT.

CDR3 sequence (DNA): TGTGCCGGCAGTCCAAGGGGTCCCAGCTCCTACGAGCAGTACGTC. Protein: CAGSPRGPSSYEQYV. This chain joins TRBV28 and TRBJ2-7; tentatively, D is TRBD1 (5 bases). Germline CDR1 MDHEN, CDR2 SYDVKM. This CDR3 is built from 15 residues.

This clonotype has more than one count but fewer than ten. The rearrangement joins TRBV4-3 to TRBJ1-6, with D possibly TRBD1 on 5 matching bases. The length of the CDR3 is 15 residues. Looked up from germline, CDR1 is LGHNA and CDR2 is YSLEER. Trimming took 3 bases from V and 9 from J, leaving 15 bases between them. The CDR3 DNA reads TGCGCCAGCAGCCAGGAACCGGGACTTCTTTCACCCCTCCACTTT. This encodes CASSQEPGLLSPLHF.

In its sample, this clonotype was seen a few times. The chain carries TRBV12-3 or TRBV12-4 and TRBJ2-4; possible D gene TRBD1, 5 bases. V was shortened by 4 bases and J by 9 bases, with 10 bases between the two germline ends. This CDR3 spans 12 amino acids. CDR3: CASSSQGVIQYF. The CDR3 DNA reads as TGTGCCAGCAGTTCCCAGGGTGTCATTCAGTACTTC.

This clonotype was seen a few times. The chain is built from TRBV10-3 and TRBJ2-5; a weak D match, TRBD2 (5 bases). The CDR3 has 14 amino acids. V was trimmed by 6 bases and J by 5 bases, leaving 16 bases between them. Germline assignment: CDR1 ENHRY and CDR2 SYGVKD. CDR3 bases: TGTGCCATCAGGGAGGACTCTCGCGGGGAGACCCAGTACTTC. This sequence encodes CAIREDSRGETQYF.

This chain links TRBV5-1 with TRBJ2-7; D gene uncertain. The germline V gene has CDR1 SGHRS and CDR2 YFSETQ. Deletions cut 7 bases from V and 1 base from J, with 18 bases between. The CDR3 contains 15 residues. CDR3 DNA sequence: TGCGCCAGCGGCCACGACTGGGCTCTTTCCTACGAGCAGTACTTC. Protein product: CASGHDWALSYEQYF. Based on the CDR3 plus reference TRBV5-1 and TRBJ2-7, the full variable domain is KAGVTQTPRYLIKTRGQQVTLSCSPISGHRSVSWYQQTPGQGLQFLFEYFSETQRNKGNFPGRFSGRQFSNSRSEMNVSTLELGDSALYLCASGHDWALSYEQYFGPGTRLTVT.

This chain joins TRBV6-6 and TRBJ2-2; tentative D call: TRBD1 (6 bases). CDR3 length equals 12 residues. V gave up 10 bases and J gave up 8 bases, with 14 bases separating them. Per the germline V gene, CDR1 is MNHNY and CDR2 is SVGAGI (reference sequence). CDR3 protein: CATQGLAGELFF. In DNA, the CDR3 is TGTGCCACACAGGGTCTCGCTGGGGAGCTGTTTTTT.

The chain is built from TRBV12-3 or TRBV12-4 and TRBJ2-7; TRBD1 matches at 8 bases. The CDR3 covers 15 residues. The trim removed 6 bases at V and 9 bases at J, leaving 16 bases unmatched. The CDR3 DNA follows: TGTGCCAGCAGAAGCTCCGGGACAGGACCCCTTACGCAGTACTTC. This encodes CASRSSGTGPLTQYF.

The table lists this clonotype with a few counts. The chain combines TRBV20-1 with TRBJ2-1, with no clear D. Germline V CDR1 and CDR2: DFQATT, SNEGSKA (reference sequence). V lost 0 bases and J lost 7, with 7 bases in between. CDR3 size: 12 residues. The CDR3 sequence: CSAREVVNEQFF. CDR3 sequence (DNA): TGCAGTGCTAGAGAAGTGGTGAATGAGCAGTTCTTC.

In its sample, this clonotype was seen a few times. Here the CDR3 reads CSAPGPGKNTEAFF. In DNA, the CDR3 is TGCAGTGCCCCGGGACCAGGAAAGAACACTGAAGCTTTCTTT. V usage is TRBV20-1 and J usage is TRBJ1-1, with a tentative D call TRBD1 (5 bases). Germline V CDR1 and CDR2: DFQATT, SNEGSKA (reference sequence). The CDR3 consists of 14 residues. Trimming shortened V by 6 bases and J by 1 base, and 15 bases separated the two germline ends.

In this sample, this clonotype turned up a few times. The rearrangement joins TRBV6-2 or TRBV6-3 to TRBJ2-5, with D perhaps assigned TRBD1 or TRBD2 (5 bases each). CDR1 is MNHEY, CDR2 SVGEGT, per germline. CDR3 length: 16 residues. V lost 2 bases and J 9 bases, leaving 22 bases between the germline ends. CDR3 sequence: CASSYGKGHGQEAQYF. CDR3 sequence (DNA): TGTGCCAGCAGTTACGGGAAAGGACACGGTCAGGAGGCCCAGTACTTC.